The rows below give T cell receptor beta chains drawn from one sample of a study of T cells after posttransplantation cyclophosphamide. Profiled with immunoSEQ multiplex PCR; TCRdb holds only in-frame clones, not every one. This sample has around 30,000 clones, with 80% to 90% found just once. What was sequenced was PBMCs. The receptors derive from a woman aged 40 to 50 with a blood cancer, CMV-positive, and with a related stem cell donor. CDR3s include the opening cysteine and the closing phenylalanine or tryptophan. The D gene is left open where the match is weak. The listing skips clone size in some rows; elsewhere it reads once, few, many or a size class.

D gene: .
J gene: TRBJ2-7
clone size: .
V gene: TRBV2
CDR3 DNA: TGTGCCAGCAGTGGTTGGGGGCGCGACTACGAGCAGTACTTC
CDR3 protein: CASSGWGRDYEQYF

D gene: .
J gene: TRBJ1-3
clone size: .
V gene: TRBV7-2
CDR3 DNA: TGTGCCAGCAGCCCGAGCCCGGGGGGTAGCGGAAACACCATATATTTT
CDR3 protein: CASSPSPGGSGNTIYF

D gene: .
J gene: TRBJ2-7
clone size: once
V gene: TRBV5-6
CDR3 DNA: TGTGCCAGCAGCGGAGGAGACTACGAGCAGTACTTC
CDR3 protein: CASSGGDYEQYF

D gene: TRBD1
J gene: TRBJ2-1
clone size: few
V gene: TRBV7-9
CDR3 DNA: TGTGCCAGCAGCTACTCCGGGACAGGGATCGTGGTATACGAGCAGTTCTTC
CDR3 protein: CASSYSGTGIVVYEQFF

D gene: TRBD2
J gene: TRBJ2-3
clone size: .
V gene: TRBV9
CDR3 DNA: TGTGCCAGCAGCGCAGAAGCGGGGTCTAGCACAGATACGCAGTATTTT
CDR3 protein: CASSAEAGSSTDTQYF

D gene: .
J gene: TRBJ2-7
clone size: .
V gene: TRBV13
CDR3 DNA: TGTGCCAGCAGCCGGAGTCAGGGACAAAACTCCTACGAGCAGTACTTC
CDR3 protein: CASSRSQGQNSYEQYF

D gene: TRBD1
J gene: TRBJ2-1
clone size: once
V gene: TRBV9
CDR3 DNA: TGTGCCAGCAGCGTAGGGACAGGGACCAATGAGCAGTTCTTC
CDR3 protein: CASSVGTGTNEQFF

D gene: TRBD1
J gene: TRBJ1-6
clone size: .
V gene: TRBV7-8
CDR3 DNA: TGTGCCAGCAGCCTGGGACAGGGGGTTTATTCACCCCTCCACTTT
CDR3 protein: CASSLGQGVYSPLHF

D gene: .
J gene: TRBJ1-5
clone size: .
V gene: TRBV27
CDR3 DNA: TGTGCCAGCAGCGACCTGCAGGGAACCAGCAATCAGCCCCAGCATTTT
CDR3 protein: CASSDLQGTSNQPQHF

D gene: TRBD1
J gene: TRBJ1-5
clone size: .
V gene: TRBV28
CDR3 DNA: TGTGCCAGCAGTTTATGGGAGGGGACAGGGGTTGGTCAGCCCCAGCATTTT
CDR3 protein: CASSLWEGTGVGQPQHF

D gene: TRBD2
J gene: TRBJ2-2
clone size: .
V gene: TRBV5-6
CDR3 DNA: TGTGCCAGCAGCTCCGGGAGGGACACCGGGGAGCTGTTTTTT
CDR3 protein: CASSSGRDTGELFF

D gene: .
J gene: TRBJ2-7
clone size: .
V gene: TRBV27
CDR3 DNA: TGTGCCAGCAGTTCCCCCGGCAGGTTCTACGAGCAGTACTTC
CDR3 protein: CASSSPGRFYEQYF

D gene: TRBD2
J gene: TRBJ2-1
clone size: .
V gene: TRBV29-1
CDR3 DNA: TGCAGCGGCCTGAGCGGGGGCAATTACAATGAGCAGTTCTTC
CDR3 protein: CSGLSGGNYNEQFF

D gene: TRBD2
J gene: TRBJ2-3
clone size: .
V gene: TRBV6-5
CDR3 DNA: TGTGCCAGCAGTCAAGGACTAGTAGCAGATACGCAGTATTTT
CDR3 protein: CASSQGLVADTQYF

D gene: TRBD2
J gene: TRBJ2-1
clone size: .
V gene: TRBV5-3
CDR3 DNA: TGTGCCAGAAGCTTGAGGACTAGCGGGGGGTACAATGAGCAGTTCTTC
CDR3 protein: CARSLRTSGGYNEQFF

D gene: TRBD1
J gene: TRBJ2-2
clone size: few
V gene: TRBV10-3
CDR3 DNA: TGTGCCATCAGGGGGACAGGGGTCGACACCGGGGAGCTGTTTTTT
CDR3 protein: CAIRGTGVDTGELFF

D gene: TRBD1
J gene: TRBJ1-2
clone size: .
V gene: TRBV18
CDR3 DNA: TGTGCCAGCTCACCCCCGGGACAGGGAACCTATGGCTACACCTTC
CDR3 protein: CASSPPGQGTYGYTF

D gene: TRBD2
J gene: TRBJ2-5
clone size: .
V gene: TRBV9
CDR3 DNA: TGTGCCAGCAGCCCTGGGGGGGGGAGGCAAGAGACCCAGTACTTC
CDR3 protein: CASSPGGGRQETQYF

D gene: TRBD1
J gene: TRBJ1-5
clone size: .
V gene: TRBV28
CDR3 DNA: TGTGCCAGCAGTTTATGGGACAGGACCAATCAGCCCCAGCATTTT
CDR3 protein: CASSLWDRTNQPQHF

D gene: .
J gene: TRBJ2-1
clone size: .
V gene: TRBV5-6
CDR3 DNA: TGTGCCAGCAGCCCTCAGGGGGGATACAATGAGCAGTTCTTC
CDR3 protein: CASSPQGGYNEQFF

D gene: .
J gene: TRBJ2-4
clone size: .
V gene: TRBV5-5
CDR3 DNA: TGTGCCAGCAGCCAACCTACCTTAGCCAAAAACATTCAGTACTTC
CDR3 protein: CASSQPTLAKNIQYF

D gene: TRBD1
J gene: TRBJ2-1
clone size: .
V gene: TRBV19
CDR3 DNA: TGTGCCAGTAGTCCCTCCTCCACAGGGGTCTATGAGCAGTTCTTC
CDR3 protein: CASSPSSTGVYEQFF

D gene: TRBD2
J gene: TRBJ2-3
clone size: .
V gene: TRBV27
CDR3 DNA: TGTGCCAGCAGTCCCGCGTGGGGGGACTACCTCACAGATACGCAGTATTTT
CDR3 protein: CASSPAWGDYLTDTQYF

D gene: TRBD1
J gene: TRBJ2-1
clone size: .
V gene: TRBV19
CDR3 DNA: TGTGCCAGTAACCCGGACAGGAGCTCCTACAATGAGCAGTTCTTC
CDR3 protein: CASNPDRSSYNEQFF

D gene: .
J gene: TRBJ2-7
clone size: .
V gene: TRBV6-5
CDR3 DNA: TGTGCCAGCAGGACACAGAGGGTCGGCTACGAGCAGTACTTC
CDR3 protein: CASRTQRVGYEQYF